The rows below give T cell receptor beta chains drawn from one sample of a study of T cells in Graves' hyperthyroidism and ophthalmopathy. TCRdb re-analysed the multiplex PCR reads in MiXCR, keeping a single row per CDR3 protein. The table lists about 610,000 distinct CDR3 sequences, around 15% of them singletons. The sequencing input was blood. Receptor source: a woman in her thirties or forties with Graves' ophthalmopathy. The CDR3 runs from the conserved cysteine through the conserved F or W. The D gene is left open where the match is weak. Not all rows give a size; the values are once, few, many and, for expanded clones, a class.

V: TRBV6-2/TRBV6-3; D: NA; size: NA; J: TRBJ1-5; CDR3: CASSYTDMGGGQPQHF; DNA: TGTGCCAGCAGTTACACCGACATGGGGGGCGGTCAGCCCCAGCATTTT
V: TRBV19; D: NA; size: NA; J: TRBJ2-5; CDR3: CASSGGEQETQYF; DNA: TGTGCCAGTAGTGGGGGAGAACAAGAGACCCAGTACTTC
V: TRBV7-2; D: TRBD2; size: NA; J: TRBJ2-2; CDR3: CASSLVSSGNGELFF; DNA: TGTGCCAGCAGCTTAGTCTCTAGCGGGAATGGGGAGCTGTTTTTT
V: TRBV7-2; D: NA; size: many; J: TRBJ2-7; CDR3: CASSPTYGSYEQYF; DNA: TGTGCCAGCAGCCCAACGTATGGGTCTTACGAGCAGTACTTC
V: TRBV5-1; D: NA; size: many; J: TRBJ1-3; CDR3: CASSMEKGNTIYF; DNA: TGCGCCAGCAGCATGGAAAAGGGAAACACCATATATTTT
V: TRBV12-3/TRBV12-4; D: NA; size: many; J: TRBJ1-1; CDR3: CASSSRGKAFF; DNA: TGTGCCAGTAGCTCTCGGGGAAAGGCTTTCTTT
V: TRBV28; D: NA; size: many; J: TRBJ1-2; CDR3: CASRPGLNYGYTF; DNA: TGTGCCAGCAGGCCGGGCCTGAACTATGGCTACACCTTC
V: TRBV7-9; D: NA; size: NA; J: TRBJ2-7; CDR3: CASSPRRTAYEQYF; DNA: TGTGCCAGCAGCCCCCGCAGGACAGCCTACGAGCAGTACTTC
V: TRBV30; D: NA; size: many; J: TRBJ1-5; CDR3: CAWSTGVGSNQPQHF; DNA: TGTGCCTGGAGTACGGGGGTGGGTAGCAATCAGCCCCAGCATTTT
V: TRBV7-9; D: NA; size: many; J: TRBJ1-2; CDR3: CASSPGLPDYYGYTF; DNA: TGTGCCAGCAGCCCCGGCCTCCCAGACTACTATGGCTACACCTTC
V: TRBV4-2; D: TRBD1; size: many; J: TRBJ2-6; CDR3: CASSLQGNAGANVLTF; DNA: TGTGCCAGCAGCCTACAGGGGAACGCTGGGGCCAACGTCCTGACTTTC
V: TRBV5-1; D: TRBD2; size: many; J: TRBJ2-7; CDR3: CASSTPLAGGHEQYF; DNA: TGCGCCAGCAGCACTCCCTTAGCGGGAGGTCACGAGCAGTACTTC
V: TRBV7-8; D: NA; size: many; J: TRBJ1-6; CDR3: CASQGFENSPLHF; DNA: TGTGCCAGCCAAGGGTTTGAGAATTCACCCCTCCACTTT
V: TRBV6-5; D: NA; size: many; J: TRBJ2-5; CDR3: CASSFEGETQYF; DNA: TGTGCCAGCAGTTTCGAGGGGGAGACCCAGTACTTC
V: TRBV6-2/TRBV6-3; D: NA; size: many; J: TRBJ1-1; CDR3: CASTTGFEAFF; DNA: TGTGCCAGCACTACCGGGTTTGAAGCTTTCTTT